This T cell receptor beta chain was recorded in a study of shared clonotypes between healthy human individuals. About the research overall: Researchers assigned three CD4 naive, three CD4 memory, two CD8 naive and one CD8 memory plate to each donor.

With respect to this clone: The antigen is undetermined.

Genomic DNA per cell subset filled all wells of several immunoSEQ plates. Profiling relied on immunoSEQ multiplex PCR, and the TCRdb table lists in-frame clones only, not all of them. The sample consists of approximately 2,000,000 clones, roughly 90% of them appearing once. Study-wide results and limits: The four-donor shared clonotypes exceeded non-shared clonotypes in generation probability, with non-shared ones scoring lower.

This CDR3 region has 16 residues. The J segment lost 3 bases and the V segment lost 7 bases, leaving 15 bases of the junction unmatched. CDR1 and CDR2 from the germline V gene are MNHNY and SVGAGI (reference sequence). Healthy HIV-negative adults without recent acute infections or vaccinations served as donors. This receptor was taken from a man younger than 35 in good health. Some clones in this sample may be carry-over from other donors' samples. The specimen sequenced was naive CD4+ T cells from PBMCs. Subset indicated: CD45RA+ positively selected. The V and J genes are TRBV6-6 and TRBJ2-7, with 7 bases that match TRBD1. The CDR3 reads CASTRDLTGQSYEQYF. The CDR3 DNA is TGTGCCAGCACACGGGATCTAACGGGACAGAGCTACGAGCAGTACTTC.